The 8 T cell receptor beta chains below were found in one sample sequenced in a study of T-cell memory formation after mild COVID-19. TCRdb redid the calling of the 5' RACE reads with MiXCR, one entry per CDR3 protein. The top ten hold 2% to 2.5% of the sample, which has nearly 250,000 distinct CDR3 sequences, roughly 15% seen once. Sequenced sample: PBMCs or a T cell subset sorted from them (not recorded which). Source of these receptors: an adult woman who had mild COVID-19 (a few samples of this study predate the infection). Cell type and time point are not known.

The CDR3 region is CATSREMGARGATQYF. In DNA form, the CDR3 reads TGTGCCACCAGCAGAGAAATGGGAGCGAGGGGGGCTACGCAGTATTTT. This rearrangement joins TRBV15 to TRBJ2-3, with D possibly called TRBD1 or TRBD2 (6 bases each). CDR1 is LNHNV and CDR2 is YYDKDF in the germline V gene (reference sequence). V gave up 0 bases and J gave up 8 bases, with 18 bases separating them. The CDR3 has 16 residues.

This clonotype was detected only a few times. The chain has TRBV12-3 or TRBV12-4 and TRBJ2-2, with D possibly matching TRBD1 (6 bases). This CDR3 is 18 amino acids long. V was pared by 7 bases and J by 3 bases, with 24 bases between. The CDR3 loop is CASTPGAGTSGDTGELFF. In DNA, the CDR3 is TGTGCCAGCACCCCCGGGGCCGGGACAAGCGGAGACACCGGGGAGCTGTTTTTT.

A few counts support this clonotype. V and J are TRBV24-1 and TRBJ2-5; weak D call: TRBD2 (5 bases). The germline gives CDR1 KGHDR, CDR2 SFDVKD. This CDR3 contains 12 residues. V shed 10 bases and J shed 2 bases, with 10 bases lying between them. The CDR3 here is CATQDLQETQYF. DNA of the CDR3: TGTGCCACGCAGGACTTGCAAGAGACCCAGTACTTC.

This clonotype occurred a few times. J is TRBJ2-6 and V is TRBV11-2; a possible D gene is TRBD2 (5 bases). The ends were cut back, 4 bases at V and 0 bases at J, with 13 bases in the middle. The CDR3 has 17 amino acids. Per the germline V gene, CDR1 is SGHAT and CDR2 is FQNNGV. The CDR3 sequence is CASSSLRAPSGANVLTF. The CDR3 nucleotides read TGTGCCAGCAGCTCCCTGAGGGCCCCCTCTGGGGCCAACGTCCTGACTTTC.

For this clonotype: One end of the junction does not line up with germline, which may come from a read error. The J gene is TRBJ2-7, the V gene TRBV7-2; D might be TRBD2 (6 bases). The CDR3 spans 14 residues. Germline V gene lookup returns CDR1 SGHTA and CDR2 FQGNSA. The CDR3 DNA is TGTGCCAGCAGCTTAGAAGGGAACCCGGGAGCTACCGTCTTC. Translation gives CASSLEGNPGATVF.

In its sample, this clonotype was seen a few times. V gene TRBV9 combines with J gene TRBJ2-1, with no clear D. The V gene's germline CDR1 is SGDLS and CDR2 YYNGEE. CDR3 length: 13 residues. The ends were cut back, 0 bases at V and 4 bases at J, with 5 bases in the middle. For the CDR3, the DNA is TGTGCCAGCAGCGTAGGAGAATACAATGAGCAGTTCTTC. Amino acid sequence: CASSVGEYNEQFF.

This clonotype was seen at least ten times. J is TRBJ2-7 and V is TRBV6-5; D may be TRBD1 or TRBD2 (5 bases each). Germline V gives CDR1 MNHEY, CDR2 SVGAGI. With 8 bases removed from V and 2 bases from J, the gap between germline ends came to 16 bases. This CDR3 has 14 residues. The DNA for the CDR3 is TGTGCCAGCTATAGTCGGGACGGAGCCTACGAGCAGTACTTC. This gives the protein CASYSRDGAYEQYF.

This clonotype was observed a handful of times. The rearrangement uses TRBV5-1 and TRBJ2-6; the D gene is possibly TRBD1 (6 bases). Looked up from germline, CDR1 is SGHRS and CDR2 is YFSETQ. The CDR3 contains 15 residues. V was pared by 3 bases and J by 3 bases, with 10 bases between. CDR3 in amino acids: CASSYPGVGANVLTF. DNA for the CDR3: TGCGCCAGCAGCTACCCAGGGGTTGGGGCCAACGTCCTGACTTTC.